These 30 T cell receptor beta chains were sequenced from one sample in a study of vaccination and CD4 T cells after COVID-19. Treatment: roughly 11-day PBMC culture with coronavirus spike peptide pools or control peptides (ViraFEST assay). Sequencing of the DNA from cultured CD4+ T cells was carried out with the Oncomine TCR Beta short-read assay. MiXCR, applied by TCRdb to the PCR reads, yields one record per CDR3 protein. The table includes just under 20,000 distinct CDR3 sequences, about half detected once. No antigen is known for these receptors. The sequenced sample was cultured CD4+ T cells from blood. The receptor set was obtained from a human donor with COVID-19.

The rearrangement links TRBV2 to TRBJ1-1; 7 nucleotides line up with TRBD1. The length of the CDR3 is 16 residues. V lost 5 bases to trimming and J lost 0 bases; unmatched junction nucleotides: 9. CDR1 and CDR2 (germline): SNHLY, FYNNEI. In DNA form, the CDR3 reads TGTGCCAGCAGTCCCCGGGACAGAAGCATGAACACTGAAGCTTTCTTT. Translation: CASSPRDRSMNTEAFF. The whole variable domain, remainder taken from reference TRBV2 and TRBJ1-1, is EPEVTQTPSHQVTQMGQEVILRCVPISNHLYFYWYRQILGQKVEFLVSFYNNEISEKSEIFDDQFSVERPDGSNFTLKIRSTKLEDSAMYFCASSPRDRSMNTEAFFGQGTRLTVV.

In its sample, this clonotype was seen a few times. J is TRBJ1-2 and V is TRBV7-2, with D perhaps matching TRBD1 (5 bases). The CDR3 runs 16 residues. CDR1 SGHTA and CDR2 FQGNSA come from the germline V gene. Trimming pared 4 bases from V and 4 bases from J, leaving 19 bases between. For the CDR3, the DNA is TGTGCCAGCAGCTCGGGTCGAAACGTGGGGCCCTATGGCTACACCTTC. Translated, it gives CASSSGRNVGPYGYTF.

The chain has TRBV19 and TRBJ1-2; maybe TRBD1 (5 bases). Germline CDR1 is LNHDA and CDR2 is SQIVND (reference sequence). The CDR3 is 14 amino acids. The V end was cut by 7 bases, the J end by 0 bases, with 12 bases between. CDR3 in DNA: TGTGCCAGTATAGGGGACCGACCTAACTATGGCTACACCTTC. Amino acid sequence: CASIGDRPNYGYTF.

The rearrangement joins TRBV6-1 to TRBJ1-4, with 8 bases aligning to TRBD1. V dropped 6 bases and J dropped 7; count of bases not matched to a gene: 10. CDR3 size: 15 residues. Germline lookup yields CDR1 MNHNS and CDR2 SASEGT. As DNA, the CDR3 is TGTGCCAGCAGAGAAAGGAACAGGGGGAGTGAAAAACTGTTTTTT. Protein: CASRERNRGSEKLFF.

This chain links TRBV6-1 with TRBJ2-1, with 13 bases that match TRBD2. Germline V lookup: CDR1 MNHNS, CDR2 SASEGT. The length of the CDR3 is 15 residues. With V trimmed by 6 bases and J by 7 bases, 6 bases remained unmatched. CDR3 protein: CASSITSGGANEQFF. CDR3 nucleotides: TGTGCCAGCAGCATCACTAGCGGGGGGGCAAATGAGCAGTTCTTC.

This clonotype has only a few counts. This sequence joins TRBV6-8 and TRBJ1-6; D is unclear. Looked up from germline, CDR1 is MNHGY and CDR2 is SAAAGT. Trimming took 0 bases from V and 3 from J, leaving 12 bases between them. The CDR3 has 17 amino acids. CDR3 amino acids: CASSYSWQSFYNSPLHF. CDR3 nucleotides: TGTGCCAGCAGTTACTCCTGGCAGTCTTTCTATAATTCACCCCTCCACTTT.

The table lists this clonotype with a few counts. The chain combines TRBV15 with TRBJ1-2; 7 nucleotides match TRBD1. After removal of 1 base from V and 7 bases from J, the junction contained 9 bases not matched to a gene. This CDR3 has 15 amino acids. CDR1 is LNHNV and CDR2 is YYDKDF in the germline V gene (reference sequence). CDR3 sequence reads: CATSRVRGQVPGYTF. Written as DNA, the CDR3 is TGTGCCACCAGCAGAGTTAGAGGACAGGTGCCTGGCTACACCTTC.

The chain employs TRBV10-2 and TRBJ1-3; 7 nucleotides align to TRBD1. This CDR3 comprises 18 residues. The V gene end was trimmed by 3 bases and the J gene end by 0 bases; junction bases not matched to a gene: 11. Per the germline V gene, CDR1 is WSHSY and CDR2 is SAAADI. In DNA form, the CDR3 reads TGCGCCAGCAGTGATCCCCCAGGACAGGCGATCTCTGGAAACACCATATATTTT. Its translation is CASSDPPGQAISGNTIYF.

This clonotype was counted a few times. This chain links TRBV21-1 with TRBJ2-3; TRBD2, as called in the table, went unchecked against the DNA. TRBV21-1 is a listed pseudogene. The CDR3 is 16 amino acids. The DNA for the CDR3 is TGTGCCAGCAGCCTAAAGCAGCGGGGACCCACAGATACGCAGTATTTT. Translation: CASSLKQRGPTDTQYF.

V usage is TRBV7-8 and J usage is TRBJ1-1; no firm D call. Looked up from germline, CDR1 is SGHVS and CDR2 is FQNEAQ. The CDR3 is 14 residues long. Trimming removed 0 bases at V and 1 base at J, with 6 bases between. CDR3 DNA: TGTGCCAGCAGCTTAGCAGGAGGGAACACTGAAGCTTTCTTT. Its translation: CASSLAGGNTEAFF.

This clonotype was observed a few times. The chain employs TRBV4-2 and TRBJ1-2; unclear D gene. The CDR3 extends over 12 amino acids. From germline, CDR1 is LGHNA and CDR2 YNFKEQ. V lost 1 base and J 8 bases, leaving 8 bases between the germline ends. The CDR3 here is CASSQVDEGYTF. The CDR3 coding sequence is TGTGCCAGCAGCCAAGTAGATGAAGGCTACACCTTC.

CDR3: CASSFYQGGSPLHF. Here the CDR3 DNA reads TGTGCCAGCAGCTTTTACCAGGGGGGATCACCCCTCCACTTT. The chain combines TRBV11-3 with TRBJ1-6; 7 nucleotides match TRBD1. This CDR3 has 14 residues. Per germline, CDR1 SGHNT and CDR2 YENEEA. V gave up 3 bases and J gave up 10 bases; unmatched junction bases: 6.

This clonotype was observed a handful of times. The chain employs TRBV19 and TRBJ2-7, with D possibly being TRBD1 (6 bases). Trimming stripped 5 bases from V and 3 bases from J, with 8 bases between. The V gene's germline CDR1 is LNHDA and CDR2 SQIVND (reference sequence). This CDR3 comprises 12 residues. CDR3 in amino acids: CASSAQGYEQYF. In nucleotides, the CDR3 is TGTGCCAGTAGTGCACAGGGCTACGAGCAGTACTTC.

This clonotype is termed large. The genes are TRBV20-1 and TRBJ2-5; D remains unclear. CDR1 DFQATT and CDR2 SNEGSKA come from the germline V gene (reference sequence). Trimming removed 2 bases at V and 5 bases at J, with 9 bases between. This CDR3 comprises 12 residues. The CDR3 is CSARIRAETQYF. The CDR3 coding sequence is TGCAGTGCTAGAATCCGGGCGGAGACCCAGTACTTC.

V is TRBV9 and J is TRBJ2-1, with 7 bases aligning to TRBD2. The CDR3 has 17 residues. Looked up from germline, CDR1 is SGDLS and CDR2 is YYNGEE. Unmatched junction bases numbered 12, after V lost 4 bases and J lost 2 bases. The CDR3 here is CASSPREGTFTYNEQFF. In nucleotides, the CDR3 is TGTGCCAGCAGCCCAAGGGAGGGGACGTTCACCTACAATGAGCAGTTCTTC.

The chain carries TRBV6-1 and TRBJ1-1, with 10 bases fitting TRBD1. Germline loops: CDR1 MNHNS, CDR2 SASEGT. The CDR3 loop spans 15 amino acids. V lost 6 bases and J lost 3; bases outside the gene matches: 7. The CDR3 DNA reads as TGTGCCAGCAGGAGGACCGGGACAGGGGACACTGAAGCTTTCTTT. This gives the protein CASRRTGTGDTEAFF.

The CDR3 loop reads CSAQGNEKLFF. The CDR3 DNA reads TGCAGTGCCCAGGGAAACGAAAAACTGTTTTTT. The chain links TRBV20-1 to TRBJ1-4, with D perhaps TRBD1 (5 bases). The CDR3 consists of 11 residues. V was cut by 6 bases and J by 8 bases, with 10 bases left in between. In germline, CDR1 is DFQATT, CDR2 SNEGSKA (reference sequence).

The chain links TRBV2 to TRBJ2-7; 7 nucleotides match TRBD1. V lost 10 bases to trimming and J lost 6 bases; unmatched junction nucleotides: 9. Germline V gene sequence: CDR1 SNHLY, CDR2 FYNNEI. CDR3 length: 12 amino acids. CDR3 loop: CATSTGPSEQYF. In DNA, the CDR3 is TGTGCCACCTCGACAGGGCCCAGCGAGCAGTACTTC.

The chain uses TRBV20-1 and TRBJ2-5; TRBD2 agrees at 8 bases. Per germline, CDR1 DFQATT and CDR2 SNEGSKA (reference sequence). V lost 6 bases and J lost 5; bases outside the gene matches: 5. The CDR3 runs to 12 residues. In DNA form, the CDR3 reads TGCAGTGCAGTACGGGGGGGGGAGACCCAGTACTTC. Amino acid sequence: CSAVRGGETQYF.

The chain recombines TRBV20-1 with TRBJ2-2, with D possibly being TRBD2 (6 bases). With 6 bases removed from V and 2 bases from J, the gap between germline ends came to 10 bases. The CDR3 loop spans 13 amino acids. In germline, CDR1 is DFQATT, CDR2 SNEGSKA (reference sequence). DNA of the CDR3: TGCAGTGCATTAGCGGAAAACACCGGGGAGCTGTTTTTT. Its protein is CSALAENTGELFF.

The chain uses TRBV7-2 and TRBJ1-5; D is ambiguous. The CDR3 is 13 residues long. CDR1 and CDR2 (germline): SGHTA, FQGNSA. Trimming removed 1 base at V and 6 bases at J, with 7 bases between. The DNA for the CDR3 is TGTGCCAGCAGCTTAGAAGCGGGTCAGCCCCAGCATTTT. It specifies CASSLEAGQPQHF.

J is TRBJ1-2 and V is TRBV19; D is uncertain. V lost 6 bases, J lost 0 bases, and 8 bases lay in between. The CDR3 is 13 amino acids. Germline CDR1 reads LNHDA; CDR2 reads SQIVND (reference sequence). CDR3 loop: CASRRTSNYGYTF. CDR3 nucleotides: TGTGCCAGTAGACGGACGTCTAACTATGGCTACACCTTC. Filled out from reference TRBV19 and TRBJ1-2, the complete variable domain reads DGGITQSPKYLFRKEGQNVTLSCEQNLNHDAMYWYRQDPGQGLRLIYYSQIVNDFQKGDIAEGYSVSREKKESFPLTVTSAQKNPTAFYLCASRRTSNYGYTFGSGTRLTVV.

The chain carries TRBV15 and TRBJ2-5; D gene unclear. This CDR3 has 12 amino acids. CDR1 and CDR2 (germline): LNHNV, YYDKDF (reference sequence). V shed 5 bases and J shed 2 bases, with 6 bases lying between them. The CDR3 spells CATSVTQETQYF. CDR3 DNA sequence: TGTGCCACCAGCGTAACGCAAGAGACCCAGTACTTC.

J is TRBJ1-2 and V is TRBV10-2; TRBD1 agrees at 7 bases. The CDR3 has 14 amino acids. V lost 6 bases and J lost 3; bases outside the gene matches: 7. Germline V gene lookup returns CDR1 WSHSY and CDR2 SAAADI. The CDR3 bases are TGCGCCAGCAGGGATACTGACAGGGACTATGGCTACACCTTC. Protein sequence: CASRDTDRDYGYTF.

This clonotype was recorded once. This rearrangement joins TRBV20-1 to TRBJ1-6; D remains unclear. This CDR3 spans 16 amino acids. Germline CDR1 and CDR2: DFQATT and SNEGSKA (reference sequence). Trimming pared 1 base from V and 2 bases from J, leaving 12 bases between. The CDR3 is CSARGSYGAYNSPLHF. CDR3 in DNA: TGCAGTGCTAGAGGGTCCTATGGGGCCTATAATTCACCCCTCCACTTT.

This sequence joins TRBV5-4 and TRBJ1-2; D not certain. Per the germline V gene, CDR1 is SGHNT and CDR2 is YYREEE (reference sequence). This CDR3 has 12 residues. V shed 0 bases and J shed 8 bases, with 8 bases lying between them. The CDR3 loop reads CASSLDGRGYTF. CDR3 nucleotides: TGTGCCAGCAGCTTGGACGGGAGGGGCTACACCTTC.

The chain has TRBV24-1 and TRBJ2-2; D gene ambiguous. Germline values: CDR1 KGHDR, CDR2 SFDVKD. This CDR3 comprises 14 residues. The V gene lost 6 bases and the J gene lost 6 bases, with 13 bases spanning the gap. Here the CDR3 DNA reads TGTGCCACCAGTCCCCCCTGGGATCCCGGGGAGCTGTTTTTT. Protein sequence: CATSPPWDPGELFF.

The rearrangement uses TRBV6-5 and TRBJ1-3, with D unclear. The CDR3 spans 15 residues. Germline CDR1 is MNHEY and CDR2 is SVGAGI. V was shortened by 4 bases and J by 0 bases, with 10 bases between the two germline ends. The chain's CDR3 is CASSSNGHSGNTIYF. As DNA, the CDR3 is TGTGCCAGCAGTTCGAACGGGCACTCTGGAAACACCATATATTTT.

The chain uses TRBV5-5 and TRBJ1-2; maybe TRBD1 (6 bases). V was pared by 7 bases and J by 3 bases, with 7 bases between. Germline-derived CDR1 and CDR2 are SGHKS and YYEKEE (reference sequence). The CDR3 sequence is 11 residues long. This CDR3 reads CASRQDYGYTF. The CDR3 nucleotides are TGTGCCAGCCGACAGGACTATGGCTACACCTTC.

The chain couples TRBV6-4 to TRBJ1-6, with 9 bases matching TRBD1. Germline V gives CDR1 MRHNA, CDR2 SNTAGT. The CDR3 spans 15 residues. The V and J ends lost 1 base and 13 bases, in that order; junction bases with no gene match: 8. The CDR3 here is CASSDLGQGVTPLHF. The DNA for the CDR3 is TGTGCCAGCAGTGACTTGGGACAGGGAGTTACTCCCCTCCACTTT.